This is a list of T cell receptor beta chains from one sample in a study of beta chain features in type 1 diabetes. The table came from immunoSEQ multiplex PCR; TCRdb's copy has only in-frame clones and leaves some out. The sample contains roughly 160,000 clones, approximately 8% of which appear only once. The specimen sequenced was central memory CD4+ T cells from blood. All receptors come from a man aged 18 to 35 with type 1 diabetes. The CDR3 runs from the conserved cysteine through the conserved F or W. Each record gives: D gene, J gene, clone size, V gene, CDR3 protein, CDR3 DNA. D genes are given only for firm matches. Clone sizes are given selectively: once, few, many, or a class where the clone is expanded.

d_call: -; j_call: TRBJ2-5; clone_size: -; v_call: TRBV10-3; cdr3_aa: CAIGQQETQYF; cdr3_nt: TGTGCCATCGGCCAGCAAGAGACCCAGTACTTC
d_call: TRBD1; j_call: TRBJ1-2; clone_size: many; v_call: TRBV30; cdr3_aa: CAWSPNDRVFHGYTF; cdr3_nt: TGTGCCTGGAGTCCCAACGACAGGGTATTCCATGGCTACACCTTC
d_call: TRBD1; j_call: TRBJ2-4; clone_size: many; v_call: TRBV29-1; cdr3_aa: CSVGTQGVNIQYF; cdr3_nt: TGCAGCGTTGGGACCCAGGGGGTGAACATTCAGTACTTC
d_call: -; j_call: TRBJ2-7; clone_size: -; v_call: TRBV20-1; cdr3_aa: CSAADNYEQYF; cdr3_nt: TGCAGTGCGGCTGACAACTACGAGCAGTACTTC
d_call: -; j_call: TRBJ2-2; clone_size: few; v_call: TRBV7-8; cdr3_aa: CASSVQLSTGELFF; cdr3_nt: TGTGCCAGCAGCGTACAGTTATCCACCGGGGAGCTGTTTTTT
d_call: -; j_call: TRBJ1-6; clone_size: many; v_call: TRBV7-2; cdr3_aa: CASSSGQQQPLHF; cdr3_nt: TGTGCCAGCAGTTCTGGACAGCAGCAGCCCCTCCACTTT
d_call: -; j_call: TRBJ1-1; clone_size: few; v_call: TRBV6-5; cdr3_aa: CASSTRTFGAFF; cdr3_nt: TGTGCCAGCAGTACCCGGACATTCGGAGCTTTCTTT
d_call: TRBD1; j_call: TRBJ2-7; clone_size: -; v_call: TRBV2; cdr3_aa: CASRPGQGAYEQYF; cdr3_nt: TGTGCCAGCAGGCCGGGACAGGGGGCCTACGAGCAGTACTTC
d_call: -; j_call: TRBJ1-5; clone_size: few; v_call: TRBV19; cdr3_aa: CASSMTNRNQPQHF; cdr3_nt: TGTGCCAGTAGTATGACAAATCGAAATCAGCCCCAGCATTTT
d_call: -; j_call: TRBJ2-6; clone_size: few; v_call: TRBV4-2; cdr3_aa: CASSQRSFQAGANVLTF; cdr3_nt: TGTGCCAGCAGCCAAAGGTCCTTCCAGGCTGGGGCCAACGTCCTGACTTTC
d_call: -; j_call: TRBJ2-1; clone_size: -; v_call: TRBV9; cdr3_aa: CASSPLAYAYNEQFF; cdr3_nt: TGTGCCAGCAGCCCCCTAGCGTACGCGTACAATGAGCAGTTCTTC
d_call: TRBD1; j_call: TRBJ2-2; clone_size: -; v_call: TRBV18; cdr3_aa: CASSPMTGSNTGELFF; cdr3_nt: TGTGCCAGCTCACCTATGACAGGGTCGAACACCGGGGAGCTGTTTTTT
d_call: TRBD1; j_call: TRBJ1-2; clone_size: -; v_call: TRBV28; cdr3_aa: CASSLRNRDRDGYTF; cdr3_nt: TGTGCCAGCAGTTTACGAAACCGGGACAGGGATGGCTACACCTTC
d_call: -; j_call: TRBJ1-6; clone_size: few; v_call: TRBV7-2; cdr3_aa: CASSLGQVLNSPLHF; cdr3_nt: TGTGCCAGCAGCTTAGGACAGGTCCTTAATTCACCCCTCCACTTT
d_call: -; j_call: TRBJ2-1; clone_size: many; v_call: TRBV2; cdr3_aa: CASSEFQGGYNEQFF; cdr3_nt: TGTGCCAGCAGTGAATTCCAGGGGGGTTACAATGAGCAGTTCTTC
d_call: TRBD2; j_call: TRBJ2-1; clone_size: few; v_call: TRBV28; cdr3_aa: CASQTVTAGVFNEQFF; cdr3_nt: TGTGCCAGCCAGACGGTAACAGCGGGGGTCTTCAATGAGCAGTTCTTC
d_call: -; j_call: TRBJ1-1; clone_size: -; v_call: TRBV2; cdr3_aa: CASSEQGSPGTEAFF; cdr3_nt: TGTGCCAGCAGTGAACAGGGGTCCCCAGGCACTGAAGCTTTCTTT
d_call: -; j_call: TRBJ1-2; clone_size: few; v_call: TRBV30; cdr3_aa: CAWSVAGKGGYTF; cdr3_nt: TGTGCCTGGAGTGTTGCGGGGAAGGGTGGCTACACCTTC
d_call: TRBD2; j_call: TRBJ2-2; clone_size: -; v_call: TRBV4-3; cdr3_aa: CASSQYGSGGPGELFF; cdr3_nt: TGCGCCAGCAGCCAATATGGTAGCGGGGGTCCCGGGGAGCTGTTTTTT
d_call: -; j_call: TRBJ2-7; clone_size: many; v_call: TRBV14; cdr3_aa: CASSQAVEQYF; cdr3_nt: TGTGCCAGCAGCCAAGCGGTCGAGCAGTACTTC
d_call: TRBD1; j_call: TRBJ2-2; clone_size: many; v_call: TRBV19; cdr3_aa: CASSILGQGAAGELFF; cdr3_nt: TGTGCCAGTAGTATTCTCGGACAGGGGGCCGCCGGGGAGCTGTTTTTT
d_call: TRBD2; j_call: TRBJ2-1; clone_size: -; v_call: TRBV4-3; cdr3_aa: CASSQGVAGPDEQFF; cdr3_nt: TGCGCCAGCAGCCAAGGAGTAGCGGGGCCGGATGAGCAGTTCTTC
d_call: TRBD1; j_call: TRBJ2-3; clone_size: few; v_call: TRBV29-1; cdr3_aa: CTLGEGGTDTQYF; cdr3_nt: TGCACCCTTGGTGAAGGGGGCACGGATACGCAGTATTTT
d_call: TRBD2; j_call: TRBJ2-5; clone_size: few; v_call: TRBV5-1; cdr3_aa: CASSLGLAASYQETQYF; cdr3_nt: TGCGCCAGCAGCTTGGGGCTAGCGGCATCGTACCAAGAGACCCAGTACTTC
d_call: TRBD1; j_call: TRBJ2-1; clone_size: -; v_call: TRBV30; cdr3_aa: CAWGDRASGEQFF; cdr3_nt: TGTGCCTGGGGAGACAGGGCGTCGGGTGAGCAGTTCTTC
d_call: -; j_call: TRBJ2-1; clone_size: few; v_call: TRBV28; cdr3_aa: CASTGSRGALYNEQFF; cdr3_nt: TGTGCCAGCACTGGTTCCAGGGGGGCTTTATACAATGAGCAGTTCTTC
d_call: -; j_call: TRBJ2-4; clone_size: few; v_call: TRBV28; cdr3_aa: CASSSGHSLAKNIQYF; cdr3_nt: TGTGCCAGCAGTTCGGGACACTCGCTAGCCAAAAACATTCAGTACTTC
d_call: -; j_call: TRBJ2-1; clone_size: -; v_call: TRBV5-1; cdr3_aa: CASGRRATDEQFF; cdr3_nt: TGCGCCAGCGGAAGGAGGGCCACCGATGAGCAGTTCTTC
d_call: -; j_call: TRBJ2-6; clone_size: few; v_call: TRBV6-1; cdr3_aa: CASSEAVSRPGANVLTF; cdr3_nt: TGTGCCAGCAGTGAAGCGGTTAGCCGCCCTGGGGCCAACGTCCTGACTTTC
d_call: TRBD1; j_call: TRBJ1-2; clone_size: -; v_call: TRBV30; cdr3_aa: CAWSRGQGINYGYTF; cdr3_nt: TGTGCCTGGAGCCGGGGACAGGGGATTAACTATGGCTACACCTTC
d_call: -; j_call: TRBJ2-1; clone_size: few; v_call: TRBV9; cdr3_aa: CASSVGHQSSYNEQFF; cdr3_nt: TGTGCCAGCAGCGTAGGACACCAGAGCTCCTACAATGAGCAGTTCTTC
d_call: TRBD2; j_call: TRBJ2-7; clone_size: few; v_call: TRBV4-2; cdr3_aa: CASSQGSGTYEQYF; cdr3_nt: TGTGCCAGCAGCCAGGGTAGCGGGACCTACGAGCAGTACTTC
d_call: -; j_call: TRBJ1-2; clone_size: few; v_call: TRBV9; cdr3_aa: CASSVDQGGYGYTF; cdr3_nt: TGTGCCAGCAGCGTAGATCAGGGAGGGTATGGCTACACCTTC
d_call: -; j_call: TRBJ2-3; clone_size: few; v_call: TRBV4-2; cdr3_aa: CASSQERRGTGADTQYF; cdr3_nt: TGTGCCAGCAGCCAAGAGCGTCGGGGGACGGGGGCAGATACGCAGTATTTT
d_call: -; j_call: TRBJ1-1; clone_size: -; v_call: TRBV5-1; cdr3_aa: CASSREATGNTEAFF; cdr3_nt: TGCGCCAGCAGCCGGGAGGCCACAGGAAACACTGAAGCTTTCTTT
d_call: TRBD1; j_call: TRBJ1-1; clone_size: -; v_call: TRBV18; cdr3_aa: CASSPSGGVDTEAFF; cdr3_nt: TGTGCCAGCTCACCATCAGGGGGAGTGGACACTGAAGCTTTCTTT
d_call: -; j_call: TRBJ1-1; clone_size: -; v_call: TRBV28; cdr3_aa: CASSLTVSVNTEAFF; cdr3_nt: TGTGCCAGCAGTTTGACAGTTAGTGTGAACACTGAAGCTTTCTTT
d_call: -; j_call: TRBJ2-3; clone_size: -; v_call: TRBV5-1; cdr3_aa: CASRESASTDTQYF; cdr3_nt: TGCGCCAGCAGGGAAAGCGCCAGCACAGATACGCAGTATTTT
d_call: -; j_call: TRBJ2-7; clone_size: -; v_call: TRBV20-1; cdr3_aa: CSANREGEQYF; cdr3_nt: TGCAGTGCTAACCGTGAGGGCGAGCAGTACTTC
d_call: -; j_call: TRBJ2-3; clone_size: -; v_call: TRBV5-6; cdr3_aa: CASSGSPDTQYF; cdr3_nt: TGTGCCAGCAGCGGCTCCCCAGATACGCAGTATTTT
d_call: -; j_call: TRBJ1-4; clone_size: -; v_call: TRBV28; cdr3_aa: CASSWATGRKEKLFF; cdr3_nt: TGTGCCAGCAGTTGGGCCACAGGGCGAAAGGAAAAACTGTTTTTT
d_call: -; j_call: TRBJ1-1; clone_size: -; v_call: TRBV4-3; cdr3_aa: CASSPSLGGSYGTEAFF; cdr3_nt: TGCGCCAGCAGCCCCTCACTCGGGGGTAGTTATGGAACTGAAGCTTTCTTT
d_call: -; j_call: TRBJ2-7; clone_size: few; v_call: TRBV28; cdr3_aa: CASNGGTSYEQYF; cdr3_nt: TGTGCCAGCAATGGCGGGACCTCCTACGAGCAGTACTTC
d_call: -; j_call: TRBJ2-7; clone_size: few; v_call: TRBV5-1; cdr3_aa: CASSLDLVVQDWSNEQYF; cdr3_nt: TGCGCCAGCAGCTTGGATTTAGTAGTCCAGGACTGGAGCAACGAGCAGTACTTC
d_call: -; j_call: TRBJ1-6; clone_size: few; v_call: TRBV7-2; cdr3_aa: CASSLNPTGQNSPLHF; cdr3_nt: TGTGCCAGCAGCTTAAACCCCACAGGGCAGAATTCACCCCTCCACTTT
d_call: -; j_call: TRBJ1-3; clone_size: -; v_call: TRBV30; cdr3_aa: CAWSEGFGGNTIYF; cdr3_nt: TGTGCCTGGAGTGAGGGGTTCGGTGGAAACACCATATATTTT
d_call: TRBD1; j_call: TRBJ1-1; clone_size: many; v_call: TRBV28; cdr3_aa: CASSFPGQGQAFF; cdr3_nt: TGTGCCAGCAGTTTCCCCGGACAGGGACAAGCTTTCTTT
d_call: -; j_call: TRBJ2-2; clone_size: -; v_call: TRBV5-1; cdr3_aa: CASEGGSGVTGELFF; cdr3_nt: TGCGCCAGCGAGGGAGGTAGCGGCGTCACCGGGGAGCTGTTTTTT
d_call: TRBD2; j_call: TRBJ2-3; clone_size: -; v_call: TRBV4-3; cdr3_aa: CASSQSLLGGGGDTQYF; cdr3_nt: TGCGCCAGCAGCCAATCTCTCCTGGGCGGGGGTGGAGATACGCAGTATTTT
d_call: -; j_call: TRBJ1-3; clone_size: few; v_call: TRBV15; cdr3_aa: CATSRDYGASGNTIYF; cdr3_nt: TGTGCCACCAGCAGAGATTACGGAGCCTCTGGAAACACCATATATTTT
d_call: TRBD1; j_call: TRBJ2-5; clone_size: few; v_call: TRBV6-6; cdr3_aa: CASSSSTGTETQYF; cdr3_nt: TGTGCCAGCAGTTCGTCGACAGGGACAGAGACCCAGTACTTC